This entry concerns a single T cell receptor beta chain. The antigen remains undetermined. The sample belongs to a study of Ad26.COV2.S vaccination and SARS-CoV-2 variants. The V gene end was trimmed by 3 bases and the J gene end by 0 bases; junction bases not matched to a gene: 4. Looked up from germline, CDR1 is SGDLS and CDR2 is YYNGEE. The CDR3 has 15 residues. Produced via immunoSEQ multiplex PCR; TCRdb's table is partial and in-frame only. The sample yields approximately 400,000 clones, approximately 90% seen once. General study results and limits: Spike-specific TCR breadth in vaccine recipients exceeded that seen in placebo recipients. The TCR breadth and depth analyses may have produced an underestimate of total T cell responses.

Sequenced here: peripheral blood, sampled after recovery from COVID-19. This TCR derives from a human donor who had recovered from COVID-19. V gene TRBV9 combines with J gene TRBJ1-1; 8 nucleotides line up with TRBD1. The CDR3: CASSAGTGLNTEAFF. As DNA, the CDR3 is TGTGCCAGCAGCGCCGGGACAGGTCTGAACACTGAAGCTTTCTTT.